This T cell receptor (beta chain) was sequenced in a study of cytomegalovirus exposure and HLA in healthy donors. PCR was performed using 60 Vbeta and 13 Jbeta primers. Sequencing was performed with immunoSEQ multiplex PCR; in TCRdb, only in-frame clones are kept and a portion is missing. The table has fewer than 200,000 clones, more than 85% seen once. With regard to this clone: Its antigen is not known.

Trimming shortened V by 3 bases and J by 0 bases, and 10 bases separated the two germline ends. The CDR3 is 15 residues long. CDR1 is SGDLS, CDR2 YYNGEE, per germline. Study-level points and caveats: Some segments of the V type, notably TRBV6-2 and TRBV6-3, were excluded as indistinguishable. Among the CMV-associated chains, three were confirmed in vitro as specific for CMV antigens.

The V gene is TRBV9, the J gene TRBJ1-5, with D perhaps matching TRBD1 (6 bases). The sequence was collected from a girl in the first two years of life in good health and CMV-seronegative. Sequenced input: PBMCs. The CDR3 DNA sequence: TGTGCCAGCAGCGGGGAGGGGGATAGCAATCAGCCCCAGCATTTT. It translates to CASSGEGDSNQPQHF.